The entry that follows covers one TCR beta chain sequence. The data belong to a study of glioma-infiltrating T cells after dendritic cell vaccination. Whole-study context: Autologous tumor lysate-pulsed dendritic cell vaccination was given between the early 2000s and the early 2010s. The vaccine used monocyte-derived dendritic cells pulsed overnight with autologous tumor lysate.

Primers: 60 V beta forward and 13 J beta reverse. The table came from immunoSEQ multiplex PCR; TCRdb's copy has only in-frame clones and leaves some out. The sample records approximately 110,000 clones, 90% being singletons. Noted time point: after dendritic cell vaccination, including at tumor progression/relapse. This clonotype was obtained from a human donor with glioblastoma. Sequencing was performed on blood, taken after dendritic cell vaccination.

CDR3 nucleotide sequence: TGTGCCAGCAGCTCGACCCAGCGGGAGCTCGGCAATGAGCAGTTCTTC. Translated, it gives CASSSTQRELGNEQFF. The gene calls are TRBV5-4 and TRBJ2-1; 8 bases map to TRBD2. J gave up 6 bases and V 3 bases, and 11 bases lay outside the gene matches. The CDR3 is made up of 16 amino acids. The V gene's germline CDR1 is SGHNT and CDR2 YYREEE (reference sequence).